A single sample gave rise to the 25 T cell receptor beta chains below, sequenced in a study of graft-versus-host responses after intestinal transplantation. Antigens of these TCRs are unknown. The protocol was immunoSEQ multiplex PCR, while the TCRdb copy is restricted to in-frame clones and leaves out a portion. In the table there are approximately 88,000 clones, about nine tenths of which are singletons. This specimen consisted of unstimulated CD4+ T cells sorted from spleen or lymph node cells, obtained before intestinal transplant. These receptors all come from a human donor who received an intestinal transplant.

The DNA of the CDR3 is TGTGCCATCAGTGAGAGGCAGGGGGCTCCCTACGAGCAGTACTTC. Protein product: CAISERQGAPYEQYF. J is TRBJ2-7 and V is TRBV10-3; 8 positions match TRBD1. Germline CDR1 ENHRY, CDR2 SYGVKD. There are 15 residues in the CDR3. V trimming: 2 bases; J trimming: 2 bases; junction bases outside the gene matches: 5.

V and J are TRBV19 and TRBJ2-3; the D is unclear. Germline values: CDR1 LNHDA, CDR2 SQIVND (reference sequence). The CDR3 has 14 residues. Trimming cost V 4 bases and J 5 bases, with 13 bases left between them. The CDR3 DNA reads as TGTGCCAGTAGTACGAGGAACTCTGGAGATACGCAGTATTTT. Translating it yields CASSTRNSGDTQYF.

The genes are TRBV6-5 and TRBJ2-5; 9 positions match TRBD2. The V and J ends lost 6 bases and 3 bases, in that order; junction bases with no gene match: 8. The CDR3 has 15 amino acids. Looked up from germline, CDR1 is MNHEY and CDR2 is SVGAGI. The DNA of the CDR3 is TGTGCCAGCAGCTCGGCGACTAGCGGCAAAGAGACCCAGTACTTC. The encoded protein is CASSSATSGKETQYF.

The chain links TRBV18 to TRBJ2-1; unclear D gene. Deletions cut 6 bases from V and 5 bases from J, with 11 bases between. CDR3 length: 13 residues. Germline V gene lookup returns CDR1 KGHSH and CDR2 LQKENI. CDR3 DNA: TGTGCCAGCTCCGGGTCTCCCGACAATGAGCAGTTCTTC. As protein: CASSGSPDNEQFF.

The chain joins TRBV7-3 to TRBJ2-2; 9 bases fit TRBD1. This CDR3 has 20 residues. CDR1 is SGHTA and CDR2 is FQGTGA in the germline V gene. The V segment lost 4 bases and the J segment 0 bases; nucleotides outside the gene matches: 15. CDR3 loop: CASSSRDREPLTTNTGELFF. CDR3 sequence (DNA): TGTGCCAGCAGCTCCCGGGACAGGGAACCCCTTACGACGAACACCGGGGAGCTGTTTTTT.

The chain carries TRBV19 and TRBJ2-5; 12 nucleotides line up with TRBD2. The CDR3 is 16 amino acids. V shed 3 bases and J 5 bases; nucleotides not matched to a gene: 7. Per the germline V gene, CDR1 is LNHDA and CDR2 is SQIVND (reference sequence). The CDR3 sequence is CASSIPKTSGGETQYF. The CDR3 DNA follows: TGTGCCAGTAGTATCCCCAAGACTAGCGGGGGTGAGACCCAGTACTTC.

This chain joins TRBV6-1 and TRBJ2-5, with 10 bases fitting TRBD2. The CDR3 has 14 amino acids. The trim removed 8 bases at V and 3 bases at J, leaving 6 bases unmatched. Germline CDR1 and CDR2: MNHNS and SASEGT. CDR3 DNA sequence: TGTGCCAGCGCGCGGACTAGCGGCAAAGAGACCCAGTACTTC. Encoded protein: CASARTSGKETQYF.

The V and J genes are TRBV7-6 and TRBJ2-7; 7 bases align to TRBD1. The CDR3 has 15 amino acids. With 3 bases clipped from V and 2 bases from J, the junction kept 7 bases outside the gene matches. Germline assignment: CDR1 SGHVS and CDR2 FNYEAQ. The CDR3 sequence is CASSLGVTGTYEQYF. The CDR3 DNA is TGTGCCAGCAGCTTGGGTGTGACAGGGACCTACGAGCAGTACTTC.

The J gene is TRBJ1-1, the V gene TRBV2; D is perhaps TRBD1 (6 bases). The length of the CDR3 is 13 residues. Germline V gene sequence: CDR1 SNHLY, CDR2 FYNNEI. V lost 7 bases, J lost 6 bases, and 15 bases lay in between. CDR3 residues: CASTGWTAPEAFF. DNA for the CDR3: TGTGCCAGCACCGGATGGACAGCACCTGAAGCTTTCTTT.

In its sample, this clone was seen a few times. The rearrangement joins TRBV10-1 to TRBJ2-3, with 8 bases aligning to TRBD1. This CDR3 is built from 14 residues. The junction had 6 bases not matched to a gene; V was cut back by 7 bases and J by 3 bases. Germline V gene sequence: CDR1 WNHNN, CDR2 SYGVQD (reference sequence). DNA for the CDR3: TGCGCCAGCAATGAAGGGACAGGTACAGATACGCAGTATTTT. It translates to CASNEGTGTDTQYF.

This clone is a singleton in its sample. V is TRBV15 and J is TRBJ1-5; D unclear. V was cut by 3 bases and J by 5 bases, with 8 bases left in between. Germline CDR1 LNHNV, CDR2 YYDKDF (reference sequence). The CDR3 runs to 13 residues. The CDR3 DNA is TGTGCCACCAGCAGGTATGACTATCAGCCCCAGCATTTT. Its translation: CATSRYDYQPQHF.

The chain uses TRBV19 and TRBJ1-4, with 8 bases that match TRBD1. The CDR3 extends over 16 amino acids. Losses at the gene ends were 5 bases for V and 2 bases for J; bases not matched to a gene: 7. CDR1 LNHDA and CDR2 SQIVND come from the germline V gene (reference sequence). The CDR3 reads CASSVRGPGTNEKLFF. CDR3 coding DNA: TGTGCCAGTAGTGTCAGGGGGCCCGGGACTAATGAAAAACTGTTTTTT. Together with reference TRBV19 and TRBJ1-4, the CDR3 gives the full variable domain: DGGITQSPKYLFRKEGQNVTLSCEQNLNHDAMYWYRQDPGQGLRLIYYSQIVNDFQKGDIAEGYSVSREKKESFPLTVTSAQKNPTAFYLCASSVRGPGTNEKLFFGSGTQLSVL.

The rearrangement uses TRBV5-1 and TRBJ2-3, with 7 bases matching TRBD1. The germline V gene encodes CDR1 SGHRS and CDR2 YFSETQ. The CDR3 is 14 amino acids. The junction had 6 bases not matched to a gene; V was cut back by 3 bases and J by 5 bases. The CDR3 DNA follows: TGCGCCAGCAGCTCCGGACAGGCGGGAGATACGCAGTATTTT. Translating it yields CASSSGQAGDTQYF.

The genes are TRBV6-5 and TRBJ1-1; D is unresolved. This CDR3 is built from 10 residues. Trimming took off 8 bases at V and 4 bases at J, with 5 bases between the two ends. Germline CDR1 MNHEY, CDR2 SVGAGI. As DNA, the CDR3 is TGTGCCAGCGGGCGCACTGAAGCTTTCTTT. Protein product: CASGRTEAFF.

The V and J genes are TRBV5-4 and TRBJ2-1, with TRBD1 matching over 9 bases. Looked up from germline, CDR1 is SGHNT and CDR2 is YYREEE (reference sequence). There are 15 residues in the CDR3. Trimming removed 0 bases from V and 4 bases from J; junction bases left unmatched: 2. The CDR3 protein is CASSLGTGAYNEQFF. In DNA, the CDR3 is TGTGCCAGCAGCTTGGGGACAGGGGCTTACAATGAGCAGTTCTTC.

The V gene is TRBV19, the J gene TRBJ1-5; D is unclear. Germline V lookup: CDR1 LNHDA, CDR2 SQIVND (reference sequence). Trimming shortened V by 5 bases and J by 5 bases, and 10 bases separated the two germline ends. The CDR3 totals 13 residues. CDR3 loop: CASSPRLDQPQHF. The CDR3 bases are TGTGCCAGTAGTCCTAGGTTGGATCAGCCCCAGCATTTT.

The chain carries TRBV2 and TRBJ1-2, with D hard to call. Deletions cut 1 base from V and 3 bases from J, with 6 bases between. CDR3 length equals 13 residues. In germline, CDR1 is SNHLY, CDR2 FYNNEI. CDR3 nucleotides: TGTGCCAGCAGTGAAGGGGCAGACTATGGCTACACCTTC. This encodes CASSEGADYGYTF.

The rearrangement links TRBV5-1 to TRBJ2-3; 8 bases line up with TRBD2. This CDR3 is 17 amino acids long. The ends lost 1 base at V and 4 bases at J; junction bases unmatched: 11. Looked up from germline, CDR1 is SGHRS and CDR2 is YFSETQ. The CDR3 sequence: CASSLIVRGGPSDTQYF. The CDR3 nucleotides are TGCGCCAGCAGCTTGATCGTCCGCGGGGGGCCCTCAGATACGCAGTATTTT.

This sequence joins TRBV18 and TRBJ2-3; tentatively, D is TRBD1 (5 bases). Germline V lookup: CDR1 KGHSH, CDR2 LQKENI. Trimming stripped 3 bases from V and 6 bases from J, with 13 bases between. This CDR3 spans 14 amino acids. Written as DNA, the CDR3 is TGTGCCAGCTCACCCGGCAGGGCAGCGGATACGCAGTATTTT. It encodes CASSPGRAADTQYF.

The rearrangement links TRBV5-4 to TRBJ2-3; possible D gene TRBD2, 6 bases. CDR1 and CDR2 (germline): SGHNT, YYREEE (reference sequence). CDR3 length: 17 residues. V was cut by 4 bases and J by 0 bases, with 18 bases left in between. The CDR3 sequence: CASSPPVRDSSTDTQYF. DNA for the CDR3: TGTGCCAGCAGCCCCCCCGTCAGGGACTCCAGCACAGATACGCAGTATTTT.

The chain joins TRBV11-2 to TRBJ2-5, with 8 bases that match TRBD2. The CDR3 has 18 amino acids. In germline, CDR1 is SGHAT, CDR2 FQNNGV. V dropped 1 base and J dropped 2; count of bases not matched to a gene: 12. The CDR3 region is CASSLVRVTSVRQETQYF. CDR3 coding DNA: TGTGCCAGCAGCTTAGTTCGGGTGACTAGCGTGAGGCAAGAGACCCAGTACTTC. Combining the CDR3 with reference TRBV11-2 and TRBJ2-5 gives the whole variable domain EAGVAQSPRYKIIEKRQSVAFWCNPISGHATLYWYQQILGQGPKLLIQFQNNGVVDDSQLPKDRFSAERLKGVDSTLKIQPAKLEDSAVYLCASSLVRVTSVRQETQYFGPGTRLLVL.

J is TRBJ1-2 and V is TRBV6-1; D might be TRBD1 (5 bases). Germline assignment: CDR1 MNHNS and CDR2 SASEGT. The ends were cut back, 8 bases at V and 4 bases at J, with 17 bases in the middle. The CDR3 totals 14 residues. In nucleotides, the CDR3 is TGTGCCAGCCGGGGGGGAGGAGGGGCCTATGGCTACACCTTC. Amino acid sequence: CASRGGGGAYGYTF.

The chain carries TRBV5-1 and TRBJ2-3; the match to TRBD2 covers 11 bases. Trimming removed 4 bases from V and 0 bases from J; junction bases left unmatched: 7. Germline V lookup: CDR1 SGHRS, CDR2 YFSETQ. This CDR3 has 17 amino acids. The CDR3 here is CASSPGTSGLSTDTQYF. CDR3 nucleotide sequence: TGCGCCAGCAGCCCAGGGACTAGCGGCCTAAGCACAGATACGCAGTATTTT.

CDR3 nucleotide sequence: TGTGCCAGCAGTGAATTAGGGACAGAGTTTAGAGAGACCCAGTACTTC. Its translation is CASSELGTEFRETQYF. The V call is TRBV6-1, the J call TRBJ2-5, with 7 bases lining up with TRBD1. Trimming removed 2 bases from V and 4 bases from J; junction bases left unmatched: 10. Per the germline V gene, CDR1 is MNHNS and CDR2 is SASEGT. This CDR3 has 16 residues.

CDR3 amino acids: CASSLPDSEAFF. The CDR3 DNA follows: TGTGCCAGCAGCTTGCCCGACAGTGAAGCTTTCTTT. J is TRBJ1-1 and V is TRBV5-4, with D perhaps matching TRBD1 (5 bases). V shed 1 base and J shed 7 bases, with 8 bases lying between them. The length of the CDR3 is 12 residues. Germline assignment: CDR1 SGHNT and CDR2 YYREEE (reference sequence).